The next 26 T cell receptor beta chains were all read from a single sample in a study of T cell responses to AZD1222 COVID-19 vaccine. The protocol was immunoSEQ multiplex PCR, while the TCRdb copy is restricted to in-frame clones and leaves out a portion. The sample records around 150,000 clones, about 90% being singletons. The source material was peripheral blood, sampled 28 days after the second dose of the MenACWY control vaccine. The receptors stem from an adult who received the MenACWY meningococcal vaccine as a control.

This clone was observed a few times. The chain employs TRBV5-1 and TRBJ2-7; D ambiguous. The CDR3 is 11 residues long. V shed 0 bases and J shed 6 bases, with 4 bases lying between them. Germline CDR1 is SGHRS and CDR2 is YFSETQ. The chain's CDR3 is CASSLGLEQYF. The CDR3 DNA sequence: TGCGCCAGCAGCTTGGGTCTCGAGCAGTACTTC.

This clone was recorded once. The CDR3 nucleotides are TGCGCCAGCACGCCCCAGGACCGAAGGACAGATACGCAGTATTTT. Translated: CASTPQDRRTDTQYF. The chain has TRBV5-1 and TRBJ2-3; D not resolved. V lost 6 bases, J lost 3 bases, and 17 bases lay in between. CDR1 is SGHRS, CDR2 YFSETQ, per germline. CDR3 size: 15 residues.

This chain joins TRBV28 and TRBJ2-7, with D possibly TRBD1 on 6 matching bases. Per the germline V gene, CDR1 is MDHEN and CDR2 is SYDVKM. This CDR3 has 14 amino acids. V lost 6 bases to trimming and J lost 2 bases, with 14 bases between them. CDR3 nucleotide sequence: TGTGCCAGCAGCCTTGGGGGCTCCACCTACGAGCAGTACTTC. Translated, it gives CASSLGGSTYEQYF.

This clone was picked up one time. The J gene is TRBJ1-2, the V gene TRBV7-9; D gene unclear. The CDR3 has 14 amino acids. V was cut by 3 bases and J by 2 bases, with 10 bases left in between. The germline V gene has CDR1 SEHNR and CDR2 FQNEAQ (reference sequence). The CDR3 nucleotides are TGTGCCAGCAGCTTGCTTACATCCAACTATGGCTACACCTTC. This translates into CASSLLTSNYGYTF.

Note on this clone: At one of its ends the junction is not consistent with the germline gene, which may arise from a read error. The chain uses TRBV20-1 and TRBJ1-5; D not resolved. The CDR3 is 10 amino acids. Germline CDR1 DFQATT, CDR2 SNEGSKA (reference sequence). The DNA of the CDR3 is TGCAGTGCTGGAGATCAGCCCCAGCATTTT. This gives the protein CSAGDQPQHF.

The V call is TRBV28, the J call TRBJ2-1; 7 bases match TRBD2. V lost 5 bases to trimming and J lost 12 bases; unmatched junction nucleotides: 19. From germline, CDR1 is MDHEN and CDR2 SYDVKM. The CDR3 has 16 residues. The chain's CDR3 is CASSRFPGTISSVQFF. CDR3 DNA sequence: TGTGCCAGCAGTCGATTCCCCGGGACTATCTCTAGTGTGCAGTTCTTC.

The chain couples TRBV9 to TRBJ2-2; no firm D call. Trimming cost V 0 bases and J 6 bases, with 0 bases left between them. CDR3 length: 11 residues. Per the germline V gene, CDR1 is SGDLS and CDR2 is YYNGEE. CDR3 sequence reads: CASSVAGELFF. The DNA of the CDR3 is TGTGCCAGCAGCGTAGCCGGGGAGCTGTTTTTT.

This clone was seen a single time. V and J are TRBV7-6 and TRBJ1-5; D is uncertain. Trimming took 1 base from V and 7 from J, leaving 11 bases between them. Germline V CDR1 and CDR2: SGHVS, FNYEAQ. This CDR3 region has 14 residues. DNA for the CDR3: TGTGCCAGCAGCTTAGGGGTTGAGGAACAGCCCCAGCATTTT. The encoded protein is CASSLGVEEQPQHF.

This clone was found once. The rearrangement uses TRBV19 and TRBJ2-7, with TRBD2 as a possible D gene (7 bases). Trimming took 6 bases from V and 0 from J, leaving 15 bases between them. The CDR3 runs 15 residues. In germline, CDR1 is LNHDA, CDR2 SQIVND (reference sequence). The CDR3 DNA reads TGTGCCAGTAGGCCCGGGGGGCAATCCTCCTACGAGCAGTACTTC. It codes for CASRPGGQSSYEQYF.

The gene calls are TRBV2 and TRBJ2-2, with 12 bases aligning to TRBD2. V shed 4 bases and J 7 bases; nucleotides not matched to a gene: 4. This CDR3 spans 15 amino acids. The germline V gene encodes CDR1 SNHLY and CDR2 FYNNEI. CDR3 amino acids: CASSGTSGVGGELFF. CDR3 nucleotides: TGTGCCAGCAGTGGGACTAGCGGGGTCGGCGGGGAGCTGTTTTTT.

This clone came up once. The V call is TRBV28, the J call TRBJ1-5; 7 bases align to TRBD1. This CDR3 is built from 18 residues. Unmatched junction bases numbered 20, after V lost 7 bases and J lost 5 bases. Germline-derived CDR1 and CDR2 are MDHEN and SYDVKM. The chain's CDR3 is CASNPGTESLSTDQPQHF. The CDR3 coding sequence is TGTGCCAGCAACCCCGGGACAGAAAGTTTATCGACTGATCAGCCCCAGCATTTT.

The chain combines TRBV7-2 with TRBJ2-5; 11 nucleotides line up with TRBD2. CDR3 length: 17 amino acids. The junction had 13 bases not matched to a gene; V was cut back by 5 bases and J by 5 bases. Germline V lookup: CDR1 SGHTA, CDR2 FQGNSA. CDR3 sequence: CASSNKTSGVLGETQYF. CDR3 sequence (DNA): TGTGCCAGCAGCAACAAGACTAGCGGGGTTTTAGGGGAGACCCAGTACTTC. The full variable domain, with the rest looked up from reference TRBV7-2 and TRBJ2-5, is GAGVSQSPSNKVTEKGKDVELRCDPISGHTALYWYRQSLGQGLEFLIYFQGNSAPDKSGLPSDRFSAERTGGSVSTLTIQRTQQEDSAVYLCASSNKTSGVLGETQYFGPGTRLLVL.

The rearrangement uses TRBV7-2 and TRBJ1-1; the D is unclear. CDR3 length: 14 residues. Germline V gives CDR1 SGHTA, CDR2 FQGNSA. V gave up 5 bases and J gave up 0 bases, with 10 bases separating them. CDR3: CASSPRAVNTEAFF. CDR3 nucleotide sequence: TGTGCCAGCAGCCCCCGGGCCGTGAACACTGAAGCTTTCTTT.

The rearrangement joins TRBV5-1 to TRBJ2-7; TRBD1 is a possible D gene (6 bases). Germline V gene data show CDR1 as SGHRS and CDR2 as YFSETQ. V was shortened by 4 bases and J by 2 bases, with 13 bases between the two germline ends. The CDR3 runs to 14 residues. CDR3 amino acids: CASSRGQRTYEQYF. CDR3 bases: TGCGCCAGCAGCAGAGGACAGCGAACCTACGAGCAGTACTTC. The full variable domain, in which reference TRBV5-1 and TRBJ2-7 provide the parts outside the CDR3, is KAGVTQTPRYLIKTRGQQVTLSCSPISGHRSVSWYQQTPGQGLQFLFEYFSETQRNKGNFPGRFSGRQFSNSRSEMNVSTLELGDSALYLCASSRGQRTYEQYFGPGTRLTVT.

The count of this clone is one. The chain couples TRBV11-1 to TRBJ2-2; a possible D gene is TRBD2 (5 bases). Germline CDR1 is SGHAT and CDR2 is FQDESV (reference sequence). The CDR3 loop spans 14 amino acids. V was trimmed by 0 bases and J by 3 bases, leaving 5 bases between them. The CDR3 region has the DNA TGTGCCAGCAGCTTAGCGAGGGACACCGGGGAGCTGTTTTTT. It yields the protein CASSLARDTGELFF.

The chain combines TRBV28 with TRBJ2-3; 7 nucleotides line up with TRBD2. Germline CDR1 MDHEN, CDR2 SYDVKM. With V trimmed by 5 bases and J by 1 base, 3 bases remained unmatched. The CDR3 spans 14 residues. DNA of the CDR3: TGTGCCAGCAGTCGTAGCGGGCGCACAGATACGCAGTATTTT. This gives the protein CASSRSGRTDTQYF.

The chain links TRBV25-1 to TRBJ2-5, with TRBD2 matching 13 bases. The J segment lost 1 base and the V segment lost 6 bases, leaving 5 bases of the junction unmatched. This CDR3 region has 16 residues. CDR1 is MGHDK and CDR2 is SYGVNS in the germline V gene. The CDR3 loop reads CASRAGLAGFQETQYF. The CDR3 DNA reads TGTGCCAGCAGGGCGGGACTAGCGGGATTCCAAGAGACCCAGTACTTC.

The chain carries TRBV12-3 or TRBV12-4 and TRBJ1-2; D not certain. The CDR3 is 13 residues long. The V and J ends lost 2 bases and 5 bases respectively, with 9 bases between them. The CDR3 bases are TGTGCCAGCAGTTTAAGGACGGTTTATGGCTACACCTTC. Its protein is CASSLRTVYGYTF.

The CDR3 nucleotides read TGTGCCAGCAGCGGTACAGGGGGGATGAACACTGAAGCTTTCTTT. Translating gives CASSGTGGMNTEAFF. This chain links TRBV9 with TRBJ1-1; TRBD1 aligns across 8 bases. Trimming removed 3 bases from V and 0 bases from J; junction bases left unmatched: 4. The CDR3 sequence is 15 residues long. Per the germline V gene, CDR1 is SGDLS and CDR2 is YYNGEE.

The rearrangement uses TRBV5-1 and TRBJ2-3; 9 positions match TRBD1. The V gene end was trimmed by 4 bases and the J gene end by 0 bases; junction bases not matched to a gene: 9. CDR1 is SGHRS, CDR2 YFSETQ, per germline. The CDR3 loop spans 17 amino acids. CDR3 nucleotides: TGCGCCAGCAGCGCCCGGGACAGGGCTTCTAGCACAGATACGCAGTATTTT. Translated: CASSARDRASSTDTQYF.

The rearrangement joins TRBV3-1 (or the pseudogene TRBV3-2) to TRBJ1-5; unclear D gene. This CDR3 has 15 amino acids. The germline V and J ends were trimmed by 0 bases and 6 bases, with 12 bases remaining between them. Germline assignment: CDR1 LGHDT and CDR2 YNNKEL (reference sequence). CDR3 bases: TGTGCCAGCAGCCAAGATACTCGCCCGAGTCAGCCCCAGCATTTT. Its translation is CASSQDTRPSQPQHF.

V usage is TRBV18 and J usage is TRBJ2-7; D not certain. Germline V gene lookup returns CDR1 KGHSH and CDR2 LQKENI. Trimming shortened V by 0 bases and J by 5 bases, and 8 bases separated the two germline ends. The CDR3 is 13 residues long. The CDR3, as DNA: TGTGCCAGCTCACCACCGGACGACCACGAGCAGTACTTC. Its translation is CASSPPDDHEQYF.

A word on this clone: Other DNA sequences of this sample code for an identical CDR3. The CDR3 loop reads CASSSPNTGELFF. CDR3 sequence (DNA): TGTGCCAGCAGTTCACCCAACACCGGGGAGCTGTTTTTT. V and J are TRBV28 and TRBJ2-2; D is undetermined. This CDR3 has 13 residues. Trimming removed 4 bases at V and 2 bases at J, with 5 bases between. Per the germline V gene, CDR1 is MDHEN and CDR2 is SYDVKM.

Only one count was recorded for this clone. Other DNA sequences in the sample encode the same CDR3. The chain uses TRBV3-1 (or the pseudogene TRBV3-2) and TRBJ1-1; a possible D gene is TRBD1 (5 bases). The CDR3 covers 13 residues. CDR1 LGHDT and CDR2 YNNKEL come from the germline V gene (reference sequence). V dropped 0 bases and J dropped 4 bases, with 6 bases sitting between them. The CDR3 sequence is CASSQEGGTEAFF. CDR3 DNA: TGTGCCAGCAGCCAAGAGGGGGGCACTGAAGCTTTCTTT.

V and J are TRBV29-1 and TRBJ2-1; TRBD1 aligns across 8 bases. The CDR3 has 13 amino acids. The V gene end was trimmed by 6 bases and the J gene end by 2 bases; junction bases not matched to a gene: 3. Germline loops: CDR1 SQVTM, CDR2 ANQGSEA. CDR3 DNA sequence: TGCAGCGTGTCAGGGGGCACCTACAATGAGCAGTTCTTC. This encodes CSVSGGTYNEQFF.

This clone was picked up a small number of times. The chain combines TRBV6-5 with TRBJ2-3; TRBD2 aligns across 9 bases. The CDR3 has 16 amino acids. V shed 0 bases and J 0 bases; nucleotides not matched to a gene: 1. Germline V CDR1 and CDR2: MNHEY, SVGAGI. This CDR3 reads CASSYSAGGSTDTQYF. The CDR3, as DNA: TGTGCCAGCAGTTACTCGGCGGGGGGGAGCACAGATACGCAGTATTTT.